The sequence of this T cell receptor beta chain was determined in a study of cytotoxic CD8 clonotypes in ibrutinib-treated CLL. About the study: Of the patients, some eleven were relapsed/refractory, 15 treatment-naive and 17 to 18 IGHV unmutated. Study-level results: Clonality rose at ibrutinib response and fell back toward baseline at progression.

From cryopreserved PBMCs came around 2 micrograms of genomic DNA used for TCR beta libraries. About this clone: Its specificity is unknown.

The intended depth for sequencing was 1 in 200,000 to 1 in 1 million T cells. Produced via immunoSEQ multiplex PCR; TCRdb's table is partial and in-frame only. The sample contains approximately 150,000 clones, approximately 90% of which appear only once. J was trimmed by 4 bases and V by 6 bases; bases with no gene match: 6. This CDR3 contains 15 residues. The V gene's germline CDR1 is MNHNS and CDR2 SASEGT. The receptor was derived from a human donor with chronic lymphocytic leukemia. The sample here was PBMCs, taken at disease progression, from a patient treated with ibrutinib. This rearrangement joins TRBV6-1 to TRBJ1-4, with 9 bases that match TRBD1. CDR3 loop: CASRDRTGVNEKLFF. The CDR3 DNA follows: TGTGCCAGCAGAGACCGGACAGGGGTTAATGAAAAACTGTTTTTT.